This T cell receptor beta chain was retrieved from a study of blood T cell repertoires in COVID-19 (TCRdb year 2020). Context from the whole study: Samples from collaborators originated in the United States, Italy and Spain and spanned both the acute and convalescent phases of COVID-19. The prospective study material was composed of cDNA or gDNA derived from T cells, B-cell-depleted T cells, or PBMCs. The repertoires were made available in a free public database intended to serve as a resource for research on the immune response to SARS-CoV-2. A de-identified subject ID, COVID-19 status, age in years and sex were almost always included in the sample metadata. Samples were obtained from the ongoing ImmuneRACE study (first 160 participants) and from 1,254 subjects provided by 6 global collaborators. Where available, HLA class I and class II types were obtained from metadata supplied by the sample provider rather than from assay-based typing. Deeply sampled blood TCRbeta repertoires from subjects exposed to, actively infected with, or recovered from COVID-19 were included in the dataset.

V was cut back by 9 bases and J by 5 bases, leaving a gap of 10 bases between them. The germline V gene encodes CDR1 LNHDA and CDR2 SQIVND (reference sequence). Its CDR3 holds 11 amino acids, cysteine through phenylalanine. The kept DNA is CDR3 alone, 33 bases in frame from the first base. TCRbeta CDR3 regions were amplified from genomic DNA using the immunoSEQ Assay, a bias-controlled multiplex PCR. From the authors' description of their analysis: The number of nucleated cells in each sample was estimated from the amplification of reference gene primers within the assay. To quantify the absolute abundance of each unique TCRbeta CDR3 rearrangement, sequence reads were collapsed and filtered. For each sample, productive Simpson clonality was calculated as the square root of Simpson's diversity index across productive rearrangements. TCRdb provides this immuneACCESS table in a form limited to in-frame rearrangements. Some clones are lacking; in checked studies, under half of them reflect an unresolved V gene, and why the rest are absent is not known. For V, J and clone size, that table is used; D and trimming come from the DNA. In this sample the table shows roughly 50,000 clones, roughly 78% of which occur a single time. Around 3.2% of the sample is in the top ten clones.

As to this clone: The antigen this receptor binds is unknown. Per-nucleotide qualities are absent, and no much larger clonotype sits a single base away.

The collaborating institutions used their own protocols to collect whole blood in K2EDTA tubes. Collaborator samples were shipped for TCRbeta analysis as frozen whole blood, isolated PBMCs, or DNA extracted from either sample type. Study-wide conclusions, independent of this receptor: How much clinical and demographic metadata was included differed by source and by participant, and the metadata was provided uncurated.

The specimen was peripheral blood. The source of this sequence is a man in his sixties with acute or convalescent COVID-19. The sequence is built from TRBV19 and TRBJ1-2, with the identity of the D gene unclear. Read as DNA, the sequence is TGTGCCAGCGGACTGATATATGGCTACACCTTC. It translates as CASGLIYGYTF.